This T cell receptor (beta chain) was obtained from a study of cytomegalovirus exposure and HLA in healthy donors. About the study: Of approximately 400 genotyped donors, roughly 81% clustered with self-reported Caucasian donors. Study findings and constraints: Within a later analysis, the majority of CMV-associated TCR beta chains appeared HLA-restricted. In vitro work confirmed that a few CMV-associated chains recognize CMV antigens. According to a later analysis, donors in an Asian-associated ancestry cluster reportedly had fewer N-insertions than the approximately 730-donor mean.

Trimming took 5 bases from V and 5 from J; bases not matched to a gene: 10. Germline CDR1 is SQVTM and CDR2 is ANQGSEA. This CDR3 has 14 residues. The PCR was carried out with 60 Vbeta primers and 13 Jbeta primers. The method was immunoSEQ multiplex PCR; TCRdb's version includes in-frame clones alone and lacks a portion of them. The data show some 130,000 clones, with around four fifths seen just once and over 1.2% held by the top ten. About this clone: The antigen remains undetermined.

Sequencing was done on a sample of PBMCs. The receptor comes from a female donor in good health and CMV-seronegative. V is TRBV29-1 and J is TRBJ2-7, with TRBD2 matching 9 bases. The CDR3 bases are TGCAGCGTTTCCACACCTAGCGGGATCAACGAGCAGTACTTC. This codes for CSVSTPSGINEQYF.